The clone carrying this T cell receptor (beta chain) came up many times. Arm-PCR of CDR3 regions with iRepertoire HTBI primers generated TCR beta libraries. TCRdb ran MiXCR on the multiplex PCR reads and lists one entry per CDR3 protein. The table includes approximately 230,000 distinct CDR3 sequences, about 16% detected once. The entry originates in a study of regulatory T cells in long-lasting Graves disease. Time point in this sample: newly diagnosed GD, antithyroid drugs for less than 3 months. Scientists built the TCR library using RNA that was extracted from PBMCs. The sequenced sample was peripheral blood mononuclear cells (PBMCs), obtained at new diagnosis, from a patient treated with antithyroid drugs. The receptor comes from a female donor with Graves disease.

CDR3 coding DNA: TGTGCCAGCGCTCCCCTTTCCGGGCCATTGGAAGGCTACACCTTC. It specifies CASAPLSGPLEGYTF. J is TRBJ1-2 and V is TRBV27, with D hard to call. Germline values: CDR1 MNHEY, CDR2 SMNVEV (reference sequence). The length of the CDR3 is 15 residues. V gave up 8 bases and J gave up 8 bases, with 24 bases separating them.